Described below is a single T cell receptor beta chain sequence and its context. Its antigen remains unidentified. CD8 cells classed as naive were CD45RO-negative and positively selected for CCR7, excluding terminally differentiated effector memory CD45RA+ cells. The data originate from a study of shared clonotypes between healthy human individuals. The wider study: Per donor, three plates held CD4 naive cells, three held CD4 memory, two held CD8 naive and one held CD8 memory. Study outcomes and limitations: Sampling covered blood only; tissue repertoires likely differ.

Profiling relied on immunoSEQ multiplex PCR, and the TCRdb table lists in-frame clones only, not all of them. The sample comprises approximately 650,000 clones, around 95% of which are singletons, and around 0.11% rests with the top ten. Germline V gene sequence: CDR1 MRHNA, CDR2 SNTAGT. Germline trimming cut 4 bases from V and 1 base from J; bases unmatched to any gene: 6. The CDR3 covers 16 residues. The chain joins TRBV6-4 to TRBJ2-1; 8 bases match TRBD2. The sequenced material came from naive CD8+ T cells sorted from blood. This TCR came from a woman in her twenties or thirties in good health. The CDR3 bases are TGTGCCAGCAGTGTCAGCGGGAGAGAATCCTACAATGAGCAGTTCTTC. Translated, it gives CASSVSGRESYNEQFF.